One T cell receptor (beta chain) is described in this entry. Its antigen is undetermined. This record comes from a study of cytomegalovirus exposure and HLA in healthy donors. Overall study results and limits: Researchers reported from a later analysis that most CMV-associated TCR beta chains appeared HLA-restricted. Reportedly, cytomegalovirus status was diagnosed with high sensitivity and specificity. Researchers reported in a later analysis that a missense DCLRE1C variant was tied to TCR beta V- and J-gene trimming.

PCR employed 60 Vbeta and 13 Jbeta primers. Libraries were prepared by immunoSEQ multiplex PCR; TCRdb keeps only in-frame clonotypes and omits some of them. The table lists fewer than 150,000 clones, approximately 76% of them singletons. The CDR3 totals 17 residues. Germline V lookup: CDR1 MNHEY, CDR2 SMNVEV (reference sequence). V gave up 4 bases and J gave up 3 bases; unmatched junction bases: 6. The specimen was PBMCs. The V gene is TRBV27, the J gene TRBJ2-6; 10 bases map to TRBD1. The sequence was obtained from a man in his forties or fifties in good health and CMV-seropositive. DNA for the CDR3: TGTGCCAGCAGTTACTTGGACAGGGGGAGTGGGGCCAACGTCCTGACTTTC. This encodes CASSYLDRGSGANVLTF. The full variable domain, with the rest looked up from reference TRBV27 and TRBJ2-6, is EAQVTQNPRYLITVTGKKLTVTCSQNMNHEYMSWYRQDPGLGLRQIYYSMNVEVTDKGDVPEGYKVSRKEKRNFPLILESPSPNQTSLYFCASSYLDRGSGANVLTFGAGSRLTVL.